What follows describes a single TCR beta chain. The CDR3 consists of 12 residues. The V end lost 3 bases, the J end lost 6 bases, and 7 bases lay between the germline ends. CDR1 KGHSH and CDR2 LQKENI come from the germline V gene. The data were obtained in a study of shared clonotypes between healthy human individuals. Turning to the study itself: Three plates were used per donor for CD4 naive, three for CD4 memory, two for CD8 naive and one for CD8 memory.

The repertoire was sequenced with immunoSEQ multiplex PCR; TCRdb's copy has only in-frame clones and lacks some. Here the sample spans 2 million to 3 million clones, 93% being singletons. The specimen sequenced was naive CD4+ T cells from PBMCs. Subset noted: CD45RA+ positively selected. This clonotype was obtained from a man between 18 and 29 years old in good health. Some clones in this sample may be carry-over from other donors' samples. This sequence joins TRBV18 and TRBJ2-3, with a possible D match to TRBD1 (5 bases). CDR3 amino acids: CASSPTEDTQYF. For the CDR3, the DNA is TGTGCCAGCTCACCGACAGAGGATACGCAGTATTTT.